A selection of T cell receptor beta chains follows, all from one sample in a study of T cell repertoires in cytomegalovirus infection. TCRdb recomputed calls from the reads with MiXCR, one row per CDR3 protein. The sample carries hundreds of thousands of distinct CDR3 sequences, around 30% recorded once. These receptors' targets are unknown. The material was cultured PBMCs, obtained from culture after CMV antigen stimulation. The receptors shown here come from a human donor in good health (CMV status not recorded). Some clones in this sample may be carry-over from other donors' samples. The CDR3 runs from the conserved cysteine through the conserved F or W. Each record gives: CDR3 DNA, CDR3 protein, V gene, D gene, clone size, J gene. A D gene is named only where the DNA matches it firmly. The listing skips clone size in some rows; elsewhere it reads once, few, many or a size class.

CDR3 DNA: TGTGCCAGCAGCGACACCTTGAACACCGGGGAGCTGTTTTTT
CDR3 protein: CASSDTLNTGELFF
V gene: TRBV7-6
D gene: NA
clone size: NA
J gene: TRBJ2-2

CDR3 DNA: TGTGCCAGCATACGTTTGCGCGGGAAAGGGAATGAGCAGTTCTTC
CDR3 protein: CASIRLRGKGNEQFF
V gene: TRBV6-2/TRBV6-3
D gene: NA
clone size: few
J gene: TRBJ2-1

CDR3 DNA: TGTGCCAGCACCTCCGCGGACAGATTTCGAGGAAACACCATATATTTT
CDR3 protein: CASTSADRFRGNTIYF
V gene: TRBV6-5
D gene: NA
clone size: few
J gene: TRBJ1-3

CDR3 DNA: TGTGCCAGCAGTGAACGGGCAGGGAGCTCCTATAATTCACCCCTCCACTTT
CDR3 protein: CASSERAGSSYNSPLHF
V gene: TRBV6-1
D gene: NA
clone size: NA
J gene: TRBJ1-6

CDR3 DNA: TGTGCCAGCTCACCCTCGGGCGAAATCTATGGCTACACCTTC
CDR3 protein: CASSPSGEIYGYTF
V gene: TRBV18
D gene: NA
clone size: few
J gene: TRBJ1-2

CDR3 DNA: TGTGCCAGCAGCAAACAGGGGCCAGAAGCTTTCTTT
CDR3 protein: CASSKQGPEAFF
V gene: TRBV5-4
D gene: TRBD1
clone size: NA
J gene: TRBJ1-1

CDR3 DNA: TGCGCCAGCAGCCAACCCCTGTTGAGCGGGGAGCTGTTTTTT
CDR3 protein: CASSQPLLSGELFF
V gene: TRBV4-3
D gene: NA
clone size: few
J gene: TRBJ2-2

CDR3 DNA: TGTGCCAGCAGCCCGGGGGTCATGAACACTGAAGCTTTCTTT
CDR3 protein: CASSPGVMNTEAFF
V gene: TRBV28
D gene: NA
clone size: many
J gene: TRBJ1-1

CDR3 DNA: TGTGCCAGCAGCCCAAGGGGGCGGGGGATCCAAGAGACCCAGTACTTC
CDR3 protein: CASSPRGRGIQETQYF
V gene: TRBV7-2
D gene: NA
clone size: NA
J gene: TRBJ2-5

CDR3 DNA: TGCAGCGTTGCCGGACAGATGAACACTGAAGCTTTCTTT
CDR3 protein: CSVAGQMNTEAFF
V gene: TRBV29-1
D gene: NA
clone size: NA
J gene: TRBJ1-1

CDR3 DNA: TGTGCCAGCAGCCCAAACCCGCTCTGGGGGGGACAGCCCCAGCATTTT
CDR3 protein: CASSPNPLWGGQPQHF
V gene: TRBV7-2
D gene: NA
clone size: few
J gene: TRBJ1-5

CDR3 DNA: TGCAGTGCTAGTAAAGGGACCACCGGGGAGCTGTTTTTT
CDR3 protein: CSASKGTTGELFF
V gene: TRBV20-1
D gene: NA
clone size: NA
J gene: TRBJ2-2

CDR3 DNA: TGCAGTGCTCAACGGCGTGGGGGAGCCACAGATACGCAGTATTTT
CDR3 protein: CSAQRRGGATDTQYF
V gene: TRBV20-1
D gene: NA
clone size: many
J gene: TRBJ2-3

CDR3 DNA: TGCGCCAGCAGTGGAGGGGAAATCAGCCAGGGCTATGGCTACACCTTC
CDR3 protein: CASSGGEISQGYGYTF
V gene: TRBV5-1
D gene: NA
clone size: NA
J gene: TRBJ1-2

CDR3 DNA: TGTGCCAGCAGCCAAGATAGGCTAGTAGAGTTCTTC
CDR3 protein: CASSQDRLVEFF
V gene: TRBV14
D gene: NA
clone size: many
J gene: TRBJ2-1

CDR3 DNA: TGTGCCAGCAGTTACTCGCTAGCGGGAAGTGCCTACGAGCAGTACTTC
CDR3 protein: CASSYSLAGSAYEQYF
V gene: TRBV6-2/TRBV6-3
D gene: TRBD2
clone size: NA
J gene: TRBJ2-7

CDR3 DNA: TGCGCCAGCAGCCAAGAGGATCCGGGTTCGAACAGCAATCAGCCCCAGCATTTT
CDR3 protein: CASSQEDPGSNSNQPQHF
V gene: TRBV4-1
D gene: NA
clone size: NA
J gene: TRBJ1-5

CDR3 DNA: TGCGCCAGCAGCTTGGTAGCGGGAGGGCCAAGGAATGAGCAGTTCTTC
CDR3 protein: CASSLVAGGPRNEQFF
V gene: TRBV5-1
D gene: TRBD2
clone size: many
J gene: TRBJ2-1

CDR3 DNA: TGTGCCAGCAGTTTGTGGGGGCTTGACTACGAGCAGTACTTC
CDR3 protein: CASSLWGLDYEQYF
V gene: TRBV12-3/TRBV12-4
D gene: NA
clone size: NA
J gene: TRBJ2-7

CDR3 DNA: TGTGCCAGCAGCCAGGGGTATCTGGAAGAGACCCAGTACTTC
CDR3 protein: CASSQGYLEETQYF
V gene: TRBV7-6
D gene: NA
clone size: NA
J gene: TRBJ2-5